The source of this T cell receptor (beta chain) is a study of T cell responses to AZD1222 COVID-19 vaccine. The trim removed 5 bases at V and 4 bases at J, leaving 2 bases unmatched. This CDR3 comprises 13 residues. Germline V gene data show CDR1 as LGHDT and CDR2 as YNNKEL (reference sequence). Using immunoSEQ multiplex PCR, the repertoire was profiled, and TCRdb retains in-frame clones only, with some absent. The sample shows 150,000 to 200,000 clones, around 94% of them seen only once. The sequence came from an adult in good health. The V gene is TRBV3-1 (or the pseudogene TRBV3-2), the J gene TRBJ1-5; 7 bases fit TRBD1. This specimen was peripheral blood, taken on day 0 of AZD1222 vaccination. In DNA form, the CDR3 reads TGTGCCAGCAGCGACAGGGTTAATCAGCCCCAGCATTTT. Its protein product is CASSDRVNQPQHF.